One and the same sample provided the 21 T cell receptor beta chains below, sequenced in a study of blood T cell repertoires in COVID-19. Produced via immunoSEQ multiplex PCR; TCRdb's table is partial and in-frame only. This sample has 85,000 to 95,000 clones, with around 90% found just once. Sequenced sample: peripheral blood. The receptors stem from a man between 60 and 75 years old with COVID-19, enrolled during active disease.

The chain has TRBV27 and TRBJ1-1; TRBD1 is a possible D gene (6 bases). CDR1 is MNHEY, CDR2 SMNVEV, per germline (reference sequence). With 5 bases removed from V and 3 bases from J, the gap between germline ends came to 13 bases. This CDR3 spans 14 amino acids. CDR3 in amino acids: CASSGSRGYTEAFF. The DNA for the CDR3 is TGTGCCAGCAGTGGTTCCAGGGGTTACACTGAAGCTTTCTTT.

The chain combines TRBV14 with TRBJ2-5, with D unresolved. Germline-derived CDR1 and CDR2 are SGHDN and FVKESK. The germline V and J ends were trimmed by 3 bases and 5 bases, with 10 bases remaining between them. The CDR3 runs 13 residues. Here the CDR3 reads CASSQNPRETQYF. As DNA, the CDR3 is TGTGCCAGCAGCCAGAACCCCAGGGAGACCCAGTACTTC.

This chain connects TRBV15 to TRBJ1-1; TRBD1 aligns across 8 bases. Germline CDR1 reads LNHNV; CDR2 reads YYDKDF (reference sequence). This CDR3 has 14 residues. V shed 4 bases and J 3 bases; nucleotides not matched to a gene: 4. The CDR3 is CATSIRGRDTEAFF. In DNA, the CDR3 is TGTGCCACCAGCATCAGGGGGCGCGACACTGAAGCTTTCTTT.

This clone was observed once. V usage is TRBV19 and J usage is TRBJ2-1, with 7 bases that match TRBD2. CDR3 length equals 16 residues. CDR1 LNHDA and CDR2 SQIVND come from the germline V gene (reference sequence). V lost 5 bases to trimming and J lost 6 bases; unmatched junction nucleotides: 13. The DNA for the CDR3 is TGTGCCAGTAGTTTAAGGGGAGCGGGAACGGGCAATGAGCAGTTCTTC. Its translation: CASSLRGAGTGNEQFF.

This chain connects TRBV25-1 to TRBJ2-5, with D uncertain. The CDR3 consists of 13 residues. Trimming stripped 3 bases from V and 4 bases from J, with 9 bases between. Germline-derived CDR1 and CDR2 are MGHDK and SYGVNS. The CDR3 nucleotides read TGTGCCAGCAGTGACACCCTAAGAGAGACCCAGTACTTC. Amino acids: CASSDTLRETQYF.

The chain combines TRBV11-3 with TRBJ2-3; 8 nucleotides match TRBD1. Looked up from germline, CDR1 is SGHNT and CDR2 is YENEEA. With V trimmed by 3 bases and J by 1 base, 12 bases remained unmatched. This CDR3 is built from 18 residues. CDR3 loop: CASSFAHDPGQGTDTQYF. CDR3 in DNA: TGTGCCAGCAGCTTTGCCCACGACCCGGGACAGGGCACAGATACGCAGTATTTT.

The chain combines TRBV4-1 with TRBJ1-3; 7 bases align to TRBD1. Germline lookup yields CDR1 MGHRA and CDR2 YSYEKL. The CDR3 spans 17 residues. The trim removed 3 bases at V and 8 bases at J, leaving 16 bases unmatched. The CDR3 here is CASSQGPLAGGLDTIYF. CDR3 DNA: TGCGCCAGCAGCCAGGGACCCTTGGCAGGGGGGTTGGACACCATATATTTT.

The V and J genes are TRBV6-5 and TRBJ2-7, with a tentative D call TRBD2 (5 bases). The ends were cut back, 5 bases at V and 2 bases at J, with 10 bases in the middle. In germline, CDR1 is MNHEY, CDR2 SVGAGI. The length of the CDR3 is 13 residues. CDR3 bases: TGTGCCAGCAGTAGAGGGCCTACCTACGAGCAGTACTTC. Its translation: CASSRGPTYEQYF.

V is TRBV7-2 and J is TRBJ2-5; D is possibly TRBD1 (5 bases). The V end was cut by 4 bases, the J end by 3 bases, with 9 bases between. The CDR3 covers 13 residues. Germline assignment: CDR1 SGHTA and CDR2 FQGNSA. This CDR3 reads CASSSSREETQYF. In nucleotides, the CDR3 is TGTGCCAGCAGCTCGTCCAGGGAAGAGACCCAGTACTTC.

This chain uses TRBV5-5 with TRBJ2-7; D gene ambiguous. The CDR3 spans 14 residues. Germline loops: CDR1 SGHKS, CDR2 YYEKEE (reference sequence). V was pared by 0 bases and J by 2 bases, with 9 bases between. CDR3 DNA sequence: TGTGCCAGCAGCTTGGTTCGCGGAGCCTACGAGCAGTACTTC. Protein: CASSLVRGAYEQYF.

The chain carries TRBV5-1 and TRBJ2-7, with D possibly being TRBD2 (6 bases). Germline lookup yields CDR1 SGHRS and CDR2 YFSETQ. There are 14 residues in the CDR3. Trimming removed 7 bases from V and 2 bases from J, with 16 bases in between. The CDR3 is CASQGGVSTYEQYF. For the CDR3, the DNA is TGCGCCAGCCAGGGCGGGGTCTCTACCTACGAGCAGTACTTC.

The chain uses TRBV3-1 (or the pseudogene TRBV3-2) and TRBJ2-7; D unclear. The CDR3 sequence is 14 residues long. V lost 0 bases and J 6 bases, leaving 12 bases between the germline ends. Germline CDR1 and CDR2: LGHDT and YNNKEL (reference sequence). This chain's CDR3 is CASSQELELVEQYF. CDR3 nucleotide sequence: TGTGCCAGCAGCCAAGAACTGGAGCTGGTCGAGCAGTACTTC.

CDR3 nucleotide sequence: TGCGCCAGCAGCCAATTCGCCGGGAGCAACACCGGGGAGCTGTTTTTT. Encoded protein: CASSQFAGSNTGELFF. This chain uses TRBV4-1 with TRBJ2-2; D possibly corresponds to TRBD2 (6 bases). The CDR3 covers 16 residues. From germline, CDR1 is MGHRA and CDR2 YSYEKL. Trimming shortened V by 2 bases and J by 2 bases, and 12 bases separated the two germline ends.

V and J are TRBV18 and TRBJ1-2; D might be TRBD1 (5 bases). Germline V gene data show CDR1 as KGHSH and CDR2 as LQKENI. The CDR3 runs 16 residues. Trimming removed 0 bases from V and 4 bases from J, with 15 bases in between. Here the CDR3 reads CASSPPVDSGIYGYTF. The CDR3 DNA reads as TGTGCCAGCTCACCACCAGTAGACTCAGGGATCTATGGCTACACCTTC.

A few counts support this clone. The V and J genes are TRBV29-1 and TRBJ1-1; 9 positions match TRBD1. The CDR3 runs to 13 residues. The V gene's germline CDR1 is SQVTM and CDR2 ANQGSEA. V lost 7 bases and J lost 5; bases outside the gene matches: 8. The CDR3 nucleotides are TGCAGCGGGCACAGGGGGCAAGGGACTGAAGCTTTCTTT. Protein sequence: CSGHRGQGTEAFF.

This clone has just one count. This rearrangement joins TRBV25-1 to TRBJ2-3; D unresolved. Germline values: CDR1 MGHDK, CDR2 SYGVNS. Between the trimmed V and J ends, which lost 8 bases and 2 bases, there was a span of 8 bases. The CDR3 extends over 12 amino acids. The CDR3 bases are TGTGCCAGCGTGGCCTCCACAGATACGCAGTATTTT. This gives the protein CASVASTDTQYF.

CDR3 protein: CASSLTHGGEETQYF. CDR3 DNA: TGTGCCAGCAGCTTAACTCATGGGGGGGAAGAGACCCAGTACTTC. J is TRBJ2-5 and V is TRBV7-3; 7 positions match TRBD2. Germline V lookup: CDR1 SGHTA, CDR2 FQGTGA. Trimming removed 0 bases from V and 3 bases from J; junction bases left unmatched: 4. There are 15 residues in the CDR3.

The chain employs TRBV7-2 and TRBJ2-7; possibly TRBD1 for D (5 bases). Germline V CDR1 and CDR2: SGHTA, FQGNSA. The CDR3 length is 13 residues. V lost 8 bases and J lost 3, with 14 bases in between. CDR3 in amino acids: CASSILDSYEQYF. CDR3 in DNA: TGTGCCAGCTCCATTCTTGACAGCTACGAGCAGTACTTC.

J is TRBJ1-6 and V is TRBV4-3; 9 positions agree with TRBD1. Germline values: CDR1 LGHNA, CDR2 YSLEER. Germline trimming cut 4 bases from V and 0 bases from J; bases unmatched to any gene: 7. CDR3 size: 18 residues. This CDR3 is CASSRTGASSSYNSPLHF. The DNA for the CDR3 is TGCGCCAGCAGCCGGACAGGGGCTAGTAGCTCCTATAATTCACCCCTCCACTTT.

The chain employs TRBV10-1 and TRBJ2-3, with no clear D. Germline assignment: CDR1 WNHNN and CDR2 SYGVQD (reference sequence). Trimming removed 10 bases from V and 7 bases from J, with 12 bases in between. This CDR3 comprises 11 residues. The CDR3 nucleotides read TGCGCCACCCTATTGCGCAATACGCAGTATTTT. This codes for CATLLRNTQYF.

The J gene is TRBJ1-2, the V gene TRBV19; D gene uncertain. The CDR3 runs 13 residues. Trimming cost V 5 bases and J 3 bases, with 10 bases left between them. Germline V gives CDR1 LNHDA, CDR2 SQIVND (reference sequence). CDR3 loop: CASSGSEDYGYTF. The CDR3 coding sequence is TGTGCCAGTAGTGGGTCGGAGGACTATGGCTACACCTTC.